This T cell receptor (beta chain) was recovered during a study of T cells after yellow fever vaccination. General study results and limits: Post-booster repertoires contained most primary-vaccination clones again (96% CD4, roughly 91% CD8). CD4 and CD8 compartments shared a small share of clonotypes.

The germline V gene encodes CDR1 LGHDT and CDR2 YNNKEL (reference sequence). V lost 3 bases and J lost 4, with 7 bases in between. The length of the CDR3 is 13 residues. The authors made TCR cDNA by 5'RACE template switching, adding a universal primer site and UMIs. TCRdb reanalysed the 5' RACE reads using MiXCR and keeps one entry per CDR3 protein. The sample lists about 120,000 distinct CDR3 sequences, about 7.2% occurring once. Of note for this clonotype: The antigen is unknown.

This material consisted of CD4+ T cells sorted from PBMCs, taken roughly seven weeks after the first yellow fever vaccination. The V call is TRBV3-1, the J call TRBJ1-5; no firm D call. The receptor's source is a man younger than 35 who received the YFV17D yellow fever vaccine. The chain's CDR3 is CASSQMRNQPQHF. In nucleotides, the CDR3 is TGTGCCAGCAGCCAGATGAGAAATCAGCCCCAGCATTTT.